One and the same sample provided the 6 T cell receptor beta chains below, sequenced in a study of molecular identifiers for immune sequencing clone quantification. TCRdb redid the calling of the PCR reads with MiXCR, one entry per CDR3 protein. This table has about 300,000 distinct CDR3 sequences, 20% to 25% appearing once. Sequencing input: naive CD8+ T cells from blood, with Jurkat cell RNA spiked in. Subset indicated: FACS-sorted CD8+CD4-CCR7+CD45RA+ naive T cells. These TCRs come from a human donor in good health. Some libraries in this study had Jurkat cell RNA spiked in.

Turning to this clonotype: This clone may be a read error of a much larger clone one base away. The V call is TRBV9, the J call TRBJ2-1, with 9 bases identical to TRBD1. The germline V gene has CDR1 SGDLS and CDR2 YYNGEE. The CDR3 is 16 amino acids. The V and J ends lost 4 bases and 5 bases, in that order; junction bases with no gene match: 10. CDR3 protein: CASSPSWTGDDNEQFF. CDR3 DNA: TGTGCCAGCAGCCCGTCGTGGACAGGGGACGACAATGAGCAGTTCTTC.

A note on this clonotype: This may be a read error, as it is one base from a much larger clone. The rearrangement uses TRBV5-6 and TRBJ2-2, with D possibly being TRBD2 (5 bases). Germline lookup yields CDR1 SGHDT and CDR2 YYEEEE. The length of the CDR3 is 16 residues. The CDR3 here is CVSSSILGIHPGELFF. The CDR3 DNA is TGTGTCAGCAGCTCTATACTAGGCATCCATCCCGGGGAGCTGTTTTTT. The full variable domain, in which reference TRBV5-6 and TRBJ2-2 provide the parts outside the CDR3, is DAGVTQSPTHLIKTRGQQVTLRCSPKSGHDTVSWYQQALGQGPQFIFQYYEEEERQRGNFPDRFSGHQFPNYSSELNVNALLLGDSALYLCVSSSILGIHPGELFFGEGSRLTVL.

This clonotype was counted many times. The V call is TRBV29-1, the J call TRBJ2-2, with D hard to call. The CDR3 length is 15 residues. Deletions cut 6 bases from V and 2 bases from J, with 16 bases between. Germline CDR1 SQVTM, CDR2 ANQGSEA. The CDR3 coding sequence is TGCAGCGTCGTACCCCTTGGGAAAAACACCGGGGAGCTGTTTTTT. Translation gives CSVVPLGKNTGELFF.

Comment on this clonotype: This may arise from a read error, as a much more abundant clone is one base away. V usage is TRBV6-5 and J usage is TRBJ1-5, with TRBD1 matching over 12 bases. Looked up from germline, CDR1 is MNHEY and CDR2 is SVGAGI. This CDR3 is 15 amino acids long. DNA of the CDR3: TGTGCCAGATCCTCGGGACAGGGGGCGAGGCAGCCCCAGCGTTTT. Translating it yields CARSSGQGARQPQRF.

With respect to this clonotype: A clone one base away is much larger, so this may be a read error. No conserved phenylalanine or tryptophan ends this CDR3, so it is likely a read error. The V call is TRBV27, the J call TRBJ1-5, with D unresolved. Per germline, CDR1 MNHEY and CDR2 SMNVEV (reference sequence). Deletions cut 3 bases from V and 6 bases from J, with 9 bases between. This CDR3 has 13 residues. The CDR3 bases are TGTGCCAGCAGTTTCGGCGCGAGTCAGCCCCAGCATCTT. Protein product: CASSFGASQPQHL.

This clonotype was recorded many times. V is TRBV30 and J is TRBJ2-1, with 12 bases aligning to TRBD2. J lost 4 bases, V lost 0 bases, and 1 base had no gene match. The germline V gene has CDR1 GTSNPN and CDR2 SVGIG (reference sequence). The CDR3 runs to 15 residues. The chain's CDR3 is CAWSVGTSGYNEQFF. The CDR3, as DNA: TGTGCCTGGAGTGTAGGGACTAGCGGGTACAATGAGCAGTTCTTC.